These 22 T cell receptor beta chains share one sample of origin, sequenced in a study of blood T cell repertoires in COVID-19. Method: immunoSEQ multiplex PCR; TCRdb's copy keeps in-frame clones and lacks some. The sample shows over 40,000 clones, 80% to 90% of them seen only once. The sample taken for sequencing was peripheral blood. Receptors originate from a woman of 80 years or more with acute or convalescent COVID-19.

The rearrangement joins TRBV5-1 to TRBJ1-1, with 7 positions matching TRBD1. Germline trimming cut 5 bases from V and 0 bases from J; bases unmatched to any gene: 7. CDR1 and CDR2 from the germline V gene are SGHRS and YFSETQ. The CDR3 length is 15 residues. The CDR3 region is CASSPYGTVNTEAFF. The CDR3 bases are TGCGCCAGCAGTCCCTATGGGACAGTGAACACTGAAGCTTTCTTT.

The chain combines TRBV7-8 with TRBJ1-2; D ambiguous. Germline assignment: CDR1 SGHVS and CDR2 FQNEAQ. Trimming stripped 1 base from V and 5 bases from J, with 8 bases between. This CDR3 contains 13 residues. In nucleotides, the CDR3 is TGTGCCAGCAGCTTAGGAACTTCGTATGGCTACACCTTC. It yields the protein CASSLGTSYGYTF.

DNA of the CDR3: TGTGCCAGCAGCCCCGCCGGGTCAAAAGAGACCCAGTACTTC. Translation gives CASSPAGSKETQYF. The chain recombines TRBV7-2 with TRBJ2-5, with D hard to call. Germline-derived CDR1 and CDR2 are SGHTA and FQGNSA. Deletions cut 5 bases from V and 3 bases from J, with 13 bases between. The CDR3 has 14 residues.

The J gene is TRBJ1-2, the V gene TRBV15; tentatively, D is TRBD1 (5 bases). Trimming removed 1 base at V and 2 bases at J, with 8 bases between. CDR3 length equals 14 residues. Germline CDR1 LNHNV, CDR2 YYDKDF (reference sequence). DNA of the CDR3: TGTGCCACCAGCAGAGGGCAGGGAAACTATGGCTACACCTTC. Protein sequence: CATSRGQGNYGYTF. Combining the CDR3 with reference TRBV15 and TRBJ1-2 gives the whole variable domain DAMVIQNPRYQVTQFGKPVTLSCSQTLNHNVMYWYQQKSSQAPKLLFHYYDKDFNNEADTPDNFQSRRPNTSFCFLDIRSPGLGDTAMYLCATSRGQGNYGYTFGSGTRLTVV.

The chain combines TRBV3-1 (or the pseudogene TRBV3-2) with TRBJ2-7; 8 bases align to TRBD1. The CDR3 has 15 residues. Germline trimming cut 4 bases from V and 2 bases from J; bases unmatched to any gene: 7. Germline CDR1 is LGHDT and CDR2 is YNNKEL (reference sequence). For the CDR3, the DNA is TGTGCCAGCAGCCCCGGGACAGGAGGCACCTACGAGCAGTACTTC. It translates to CASSPGTGGTYEQYF.

The V and J genes are TRBV15 and TRBJ1-5; D unclear. The CDR3 totals 13 residues. The germline CDR1 and CDR2 sequences are LNHNV and YYDKDF (reference sequence). Deletions cut 0 bases from V and 4 bases from J, with 4 bases between. The CDR3 bases are TGTGCCACCAGCAGAGATGCGAATCAGCCCCAGCATTTT. It encodes CATSRDANQPQHF. The full variable domain, rest sourced from reference TRBV15 and TRBJ1-5, is DAMVIQNPRYQVTQFGKPVTLSCSQTLNHNVMYWYQQKSSQAPKLLFHYYDKDFNNEADTPDNFQSRRPNTSFCFLDIRSPGLGDTAMYLCATSRDANQPQHFGDGTRLSIL.

The chain joins TRBV12-3 or TRBV12-4 to TRBJ1-2; D not resolved. The CDR3 spans 12 residues. V lost 3 bases and J lost 4, with 6 bases in between. The CDR3 DNA is TGTGCCAGCAGTTTGGGGAGCTATGGCTACACCTTC. Translated, it gives CASSLGSYGYTF.

The chain employs TRBV3-1 (or the pseudogene TRBV3-2) and TRBJ2-7, with TRBD1 matching 11 bases. The CDR3 contains 14 residues. V was clipped by 4 bases and J by 3 bases; unmatched bases: 2. Germline V gives CDR1 LGHDT, CDR2 YNNKEL (reference sequence). Here the CDR3 DNA reads TGTGCCAGCAGCCCGGGACAGGGGGTCTACGAGCAGTACTTC. This codes for CASSPGQGVYEQYF.

V usage is TRBV5-1 and J usage is TRBJ1-6; D is undetermined. V dropped 0 bases and J dropped 5 bases, with 9 bases sitting between them. Germline assignment: CDR1 SGHRS and CDR2 YFSETQ. This CDR3 comprises 15 residues. The CDR3 DNA reads as TGCGCCAGCAGCTTGGAAACAGTAAATAATTCACCCCTCCACTTT. It codes for CASSLETVNNSPLHF.

The CDR3 spells CARGAGGSGNTIYF. CDR3 bases: TGTGCCAGGGGGGCAGGGGGCAGTGGAAACACCATATATTTT. The chain links TRBV6-5 to TRBJ1-3; 8 bases match TRBD1. The CDR3 spans 14 residues. J lost 3 bases, V lost 9 bases, and 7 bases had no gene match. Germline CDR1 and CDR2: MNHEY and SVGAGI.

The rearrangement joins TRBV4-1 to TRBJ2-3; 11 nucleotides align to TRBD2. Unmatched junction bases numbered 2, after V lost 1 base and J lost 5 bases. CDR1 is MGHRA, CDR2 YSYEKL, per germline. This CDR3 is 15 amino acids long. CDR3 region: CASSQVLAGEDTQYF. The CDR3 nucleotides are TGCGCCAGCAGCCAAGTACTAGCGGGGGAAGATACGCAGTATTTT.

V is TRBV6-5 and J is TRBJ1-2, with D perhaps matching TRBD1 (6 bases). V lost 10 bases to trimming and J lost 8 bases, with 14 bases between them. Per germline, CDR1 MNHEY and CDR2 SVGAGI. The CDR3 sequence is 11 residues long. DNA for the CDR3: TGTGCCATCGGCAGGGGAAACGGCTACACCTTC. Translated: CAIGRGNGYTF.

The chain combines TRBV12-3 or TRBV12-4 with TRBJ1-1; no reliable D call. V lost 10 bases and J 1 base, leaving 7 bases between the germline ends. The CDR3 covers 11 residues. The CDR3 loop is CAITANTEAFF. The DNA of the CDR3 is TGTGCCATTACAGCGAACACTGAAGCTTTCTTT.

This chain uses TRBV9 with TRBJ2-7; tentatively, D is TRBD1 (6 bases). Germline V gene lookup returns CDR1 SGDLS and CDR2 YYNGEE. V was shortened by 0 bases and J by 7 bases, with 17 bases between the two germline ends. The CDR3 is 15 residues long. The DNA of the CDR3 is TGTGCCAGCAGCGTAGGGACAGAGAGGTTTGGTGAGCAGTACTTC. Its protein is CASSVGTERFGEQYF.

This sequence joins TRBV11-2 and TRBJ2-7; tentative D call: TRBD1 (5 bases). V lost 1 base to trimming and J lost 0 bases, with 10 bases between them. The CDR3 length is 15 residues. Per germline, CDR1 SGHAT and CDR2 FQNNGV. The CDR3 DNA reads TGTGCCAGCAGCTTAGCATTGGACAACTCCTACGAGCAGTACTTC. It specifies CASSLALDNSYEQYF. The complete variable domain, with remaining parts taken from reference TRBV11-2 and TRBJ2-7, reads EAGVAQSPRYKIIEKRQSVAFWCNPISGHATLYWYQQILGQGPKLLIQFQNNGVVDDSQLPKDRFSAERLKGVDSTLKIQPAKLEDSAVYLCASSLALDNSYEQYFGPGTRLTVT.

CDR3 nucleotides: TGTGCCAGCAGCCCGGACAGGGTCTATGGCTACACCTTC. This gives the protein CASSPDRVYGYTF. The J gene is TRBJ1-2, the V gene TRBV6-5; the match to TRBD1 covers 8 bases. With V trimmed by 6 bases and J by 4 bases, 4 bases remained unmatched. From germline, CDR1 is MNHEY and CDR2 SVGAGI. This CDR3 has 13 amino acids.

The rearrangement uses TRBV19 and TRBJ1-2, with TRBD1 identical over 7 bases. Losses at the gene ends were 7 bases for V and 5 bases for J; bases not matched to a gene: 10. Germline lookup yields CDR1 LNHDA and CDR2 SQIVND (reference sequence). The CDR3 has 14 residues. The CDR3 reads CASIQGGGRYGYTF. CDR3 nucleotide sequence: TGTGCCAGTATCCAAGGGGGCGGGCGGTATGGCTACACCTTC.

V is TRBV5-1 and J is TRBJ1-2, with a possible D match to TRBD1 (5 bases). Germline V gene lookup returns CDR1 SGHRS and CDR2 YFSETQ. Trimming removed 4 bases at V and 8 bases at J, with 12 bases between. This CDR3 has 12 amino acids. The CDR3 protein is CASSPEGSGYTF. In nucleotides, the CDR3 is TGCGCCAGCAGCCCGGAGGGGAGCGGCTACACCTTC.

The chain couples TRBV3-1 (or the pseudogene TRBV3-2) to TRBJ1-1, with 7 positions matching TRBD1. V lost 4 bases, J lost 1 base, and 3 bases stayed unmatched. The CDR3 spans 14 residues. Germline CDR1 is LGHDT and CDR2 is YNNKEL (reference sequence). CDR3 sequence reads: CASSLGTANTEAFF. For the CDR3, the DNA is TGTGCCAGCAGCCTCGGGACAGCGAACACTGAAGCTTTCTTT.

The J gene is TRBJ1-2, the V gene TRBV6-2 or TRBV6-3; a weak D match, TRBD1 (6 bases). Trimming left V 4 bases short and J 4 bases short, with 13 bases between. CDR3 size: 14 residues. CDR1 MNHEY and CDR2 SVGEGT come from the germline V gene. In DNA, the CDR3 is TGTGCCAGCAGTTCTCCGACAGGTATCTATGGCTACACCTTC. Translation: CASSSPTGIYGYTF.

This chain uses TRBV7-3 with TRBJ2-3, with D perhaps matching TRBD2 (5 bases). The V end was cut by 2 bases, the J end by 8 bases, with 17 bases between. Germline V lookup: CDR1 SGHTA, CDR2 FQGTGA. This CDR3 spans 15 amino acids. CDR3 residues: CASSLFSRGVSTQYF. The CDR3 nucleotides read TGTGCCAGCAGCTTATTTTCTCGGGGAGTGAGTACGCAGTATTTT.

The J gene is TRBJ1-4, the V gene TRBV7-9, with D perhaps TRBD1 (5 bases). The germline V and J ends were trimmed by 5 bases and 7 bases, with 11 bases remaining between them. The CDR3 runs 13 residues. Germline CDR1 SEHNR, CDR2 FQNEAQ (reference sequence). The CDR3 region has the DNA TGTGCCAGCAGCCAGGACAAGTTTGAAAAACTGTTTTTT. Its protein product is CASSQDKFEKLFF.